Included here is one T cell receptor (beta chain) sequence, with context. How the authors handled the data: For nucleated cells, counts were estimated from reference gene primer amplification. Some clones are missing from TCRdb's copy, which holds only in-frame ones; the method was immunoSEQ multiplex PCR. V and J calls and clone size follow that table, whereas D and trimming were derived from the DNA. Among fewer than 350,000 clones listed, about 86% were seen once. Researchers sorted participants into cohorts using their self-reported clinical history. This specimen belongs to a study of blood T cell repertoires in COVID-19. On the study more broadly: The origin of the acute and convalescent COVID-19 samples was the United States, Italy and Spain.

Germline CDR1 is SNHLY and CDR2 is FYNNEI. This CDR3 has 14 residues. V was cut by 6 bases and J by 4 bases, with 16 bases left in between. The sequence was obtained from a woman aged 35 to 49 with acute COVID-19. The chain employs TRBV2 and TRBJ2-7; perhaps TRBD1 as D (5 bases). The sequenced material came from PBMCs or T cells enriched from blood (not recorded which). The CDR3 loop is CASSLDIAIYEQYF. The CDR3 nucleotides read TGTGCCAGCAGCTTGGACATTGCTATTTACGAGCAGTACTTC.